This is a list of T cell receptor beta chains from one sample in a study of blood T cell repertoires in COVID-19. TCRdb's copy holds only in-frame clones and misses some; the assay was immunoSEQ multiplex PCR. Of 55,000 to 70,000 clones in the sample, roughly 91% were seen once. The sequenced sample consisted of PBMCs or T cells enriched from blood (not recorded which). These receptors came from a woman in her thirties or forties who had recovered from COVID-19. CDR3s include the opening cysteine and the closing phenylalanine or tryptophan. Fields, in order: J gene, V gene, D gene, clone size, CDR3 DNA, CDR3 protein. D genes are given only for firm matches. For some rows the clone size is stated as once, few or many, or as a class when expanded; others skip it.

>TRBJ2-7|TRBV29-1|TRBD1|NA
TGCAGCGTTGAAGAAACGGGACAGGGGGCCTACGAGCAGTACTTC
CSVEETGQGAYEQYF
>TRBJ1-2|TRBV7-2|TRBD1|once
TGTGCCAGCAGCCCACGAACCGGGACAGGGATTGGCTACACCTTC
CASSPRTGTGIGYTF
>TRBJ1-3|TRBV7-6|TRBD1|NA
TGTGCCAGCAGCCCAGTGTCAGGGGGCTCTGGAAACACCATATATTTT
CASSPVSGGSGNTIYF
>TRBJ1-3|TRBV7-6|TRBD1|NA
TGTGCCAGCAGATTAGGAACCCGGGACAGGGAATTTGGAAACACCATATATTTT
CASRLGTRDREFGNTIYF
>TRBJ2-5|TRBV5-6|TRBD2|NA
TGTGCCAGCAGCGCCCTACTAGCGGGGGGGCTGGAGACCCAGTACTTC
CASSALLAGGLETQYF
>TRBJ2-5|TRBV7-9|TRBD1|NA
TGTGCCAGCAGCTTGGACAGGGGAGAGACCCAGTACTTC
CASSLDRGETQYF
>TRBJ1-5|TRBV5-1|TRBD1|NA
TGCGCCAGCAGCTTTACAGGGGAGGGCAATCAGCCCCAGCATTTT
CASSFTGEGNQPQHF
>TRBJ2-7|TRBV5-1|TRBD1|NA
TGCGCCAGCACCGGGACAGGGAACGAGCAGTACTTC
CASTGTGNEQYF
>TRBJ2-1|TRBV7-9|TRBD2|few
TGTGCCAGCAGCCCGGCCCAGCGGGGAGATTACAATGAGCAGTTCTTC
CASSPAQRGDYNEQFF
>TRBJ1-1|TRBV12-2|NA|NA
TGTGCAAGTCGCTCTCGGTCTGGGGGCGTGAATTTATACACTGAAGCTTTCTTT
CASRSRSGGVNLYTEAFF
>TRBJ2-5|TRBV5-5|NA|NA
TGTGCCAGCAGCTTTCTCCGGGGGAGGCTGCTTAACTTC
CASSFLRGRLLNF
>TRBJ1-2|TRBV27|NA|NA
TGTGCCAGCAGTCACAAGGGGGGGGCGACTAACTATGGCTACACCTTC
CASSHKGGATNYGYTF
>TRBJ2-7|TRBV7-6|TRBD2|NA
TGTGCCAGCAGCTTATACGGGACTACCGAGCAGTACTTC
CASSLYGTTEQYF
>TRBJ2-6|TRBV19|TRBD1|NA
TGTGCCAGTGCTTACCGGACAGGGGGCTCGACTGGGGCCAACGTCCTGACTTTC
CASAYRTGGSTGANVLTF
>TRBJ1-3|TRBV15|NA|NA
TGTGCCACCAGCAGAGATCAAACAGCCTCTGGAAACACCATATATTTT
CATSRDQTASGNTIYF
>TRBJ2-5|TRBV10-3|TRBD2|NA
TGTGCCATCAGCGCACTAGCGGGGGGACAAGAGACCCAGTACTTC
CAISALAGGQETQYF
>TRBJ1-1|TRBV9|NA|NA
TGTGCCAGCAGCGTAGGACAGGTACTAAGGAACACTGAAGCTTTCTTT
CASSVGQVLRNTEAFF
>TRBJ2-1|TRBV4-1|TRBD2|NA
TGCGCCAGCAGCCAAGATTTGGGTAGCGGGGTGAGCTCCTACAATGAGCAGTTCTTC
CASSQDLGSGVSSYNEQFF
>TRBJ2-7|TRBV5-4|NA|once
TGTGCCAGCAGCCCAAGTTCCGGGGAAAACTACGAGCAGTACTTC
CASSPSSGENYEQYF
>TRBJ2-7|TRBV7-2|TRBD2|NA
TGTGCCAGCAGCTTAATATTCGGGGGGGTGCCCTACGAGCAGTACTTC
CASSLIFGGVPYEQYF
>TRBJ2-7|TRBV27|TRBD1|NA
TGTGCCAGGACTCCTCCGGGGACAGGGGGCTTCGAGCAGTACTTC
CARTPPGTGGFEQYF
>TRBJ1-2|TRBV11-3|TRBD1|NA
TGTGCCAGCAGCCGGTATGACGGGACAGCGGTAGGCTACACCTTC
CASSRYDGTAVGYTF
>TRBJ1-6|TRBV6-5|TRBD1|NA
TGTGCCAGCGGAGGGGACAGGGGTAATTCACCCCTCCACTTT
CASGGDRGNSPLHF
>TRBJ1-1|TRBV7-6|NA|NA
TGTGCCAGCAGTCGACAGAACACTGAAGCTTTCTTT
CASSRQNTEAFF
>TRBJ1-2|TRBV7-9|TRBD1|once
TGTGCCAGCAGCCAGTCCGGGACAGGTCATGGCTACACCTTC
CASSQSGTGHGYTF
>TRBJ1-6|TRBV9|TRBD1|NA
TGTGCCAGCAGCAAAGGAGGGGGACAGGGAAATTCACCCCTCCACTTT
CASSKGGGQGNSPLHF
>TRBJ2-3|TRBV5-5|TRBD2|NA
TGTGCCAGCAGCTTGACTAGCGGGGGGGCCGGGAGCACAGATACGCAGTATTTT
CASSLTSGGAGSTDTQYF
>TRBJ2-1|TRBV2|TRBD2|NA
TGTGCCAGCAGTGAGTCTAGCGGGGGGAGCTCCTACAATGAGCAGTTCTTC
CASSESSGGSSYNEQFF
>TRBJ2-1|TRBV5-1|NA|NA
TGCGCCAGCAGCTTGGGGGCAGAGAACAATGAGCAGTTCTTC
CASSLGAENNEQFF